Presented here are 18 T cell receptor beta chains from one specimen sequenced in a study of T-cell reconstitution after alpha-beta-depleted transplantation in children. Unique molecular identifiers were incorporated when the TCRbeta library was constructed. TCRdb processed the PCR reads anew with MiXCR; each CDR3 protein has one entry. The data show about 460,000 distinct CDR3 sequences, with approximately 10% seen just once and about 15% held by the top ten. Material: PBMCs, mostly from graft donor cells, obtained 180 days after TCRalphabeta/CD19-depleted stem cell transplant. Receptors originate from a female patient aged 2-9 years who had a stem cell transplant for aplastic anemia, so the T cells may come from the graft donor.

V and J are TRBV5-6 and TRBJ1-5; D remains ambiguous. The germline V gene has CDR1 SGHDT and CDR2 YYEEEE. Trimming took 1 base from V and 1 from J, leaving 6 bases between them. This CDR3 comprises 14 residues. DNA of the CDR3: TGTGCCAGCAGCTTGTGGCAGAGCAATCAGCCCCAGCATTTT. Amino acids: CASSLWQSNQPQHF.

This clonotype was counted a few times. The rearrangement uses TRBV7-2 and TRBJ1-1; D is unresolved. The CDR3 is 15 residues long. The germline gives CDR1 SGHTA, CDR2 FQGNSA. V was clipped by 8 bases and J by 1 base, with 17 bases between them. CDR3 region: CASPGPQRENTEAFF. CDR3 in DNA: TGTGCCAGCCCCGGCCCCCAGAGGGAGAACACTGAAGCTTTCTTT.

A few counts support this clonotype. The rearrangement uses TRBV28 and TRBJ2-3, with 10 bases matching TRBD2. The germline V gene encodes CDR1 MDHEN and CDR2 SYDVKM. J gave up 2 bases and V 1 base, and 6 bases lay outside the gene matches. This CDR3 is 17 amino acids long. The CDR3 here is CASSLLKLAGNTDTQYF. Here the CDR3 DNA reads TGTGCCAGCAGTTTATTGAAACTAGCGGGGAACACAGATACGCAGTATTTT.

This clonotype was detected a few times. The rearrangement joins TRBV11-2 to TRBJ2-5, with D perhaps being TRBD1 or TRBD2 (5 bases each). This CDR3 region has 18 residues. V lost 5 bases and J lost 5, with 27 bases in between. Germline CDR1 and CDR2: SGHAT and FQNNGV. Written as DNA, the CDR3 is TGTGCCAGCAGCCTTGCCCCGATCAGGGAGCCCCAATGGGAGACCCAGTACTTC. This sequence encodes CASSLAPIREPQWETQYF.

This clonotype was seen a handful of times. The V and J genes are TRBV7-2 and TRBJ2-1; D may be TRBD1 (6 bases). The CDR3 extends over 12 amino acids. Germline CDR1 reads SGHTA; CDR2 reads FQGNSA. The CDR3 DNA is TGTGCGGTCAGGGGTGCCTACAATGAGCAGTTCTTC. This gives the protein CAVRGAYNEQFF. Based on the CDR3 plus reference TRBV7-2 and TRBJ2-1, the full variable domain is GAGVSQSPSNKVTEKGKDVELRCDPISGHTALYWYRQSLGQGLEFLIYFQGNSAPDKSGLPSDRFSAERTGGSVSTLTIQRTQQEDSAVYLCAVRGAYNEQFFGPGTRLTVL.

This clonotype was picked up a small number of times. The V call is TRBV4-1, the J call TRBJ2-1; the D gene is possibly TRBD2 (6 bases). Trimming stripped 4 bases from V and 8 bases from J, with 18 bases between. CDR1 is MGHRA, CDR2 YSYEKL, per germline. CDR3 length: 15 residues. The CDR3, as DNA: TGCGCCAGCAGCCTCGAGCGGGCATGGTCCTATGAGCAGTTCTTC. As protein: CASSLERAWSYEQFF.

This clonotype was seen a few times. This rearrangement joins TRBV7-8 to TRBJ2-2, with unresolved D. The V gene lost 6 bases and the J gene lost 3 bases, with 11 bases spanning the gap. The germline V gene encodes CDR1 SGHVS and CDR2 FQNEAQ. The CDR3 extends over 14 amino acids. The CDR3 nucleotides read TGTGCCAGCAGATATGTCCGGGACACCGGGGAGCTGTTTTTT. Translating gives CASRYVRDTGELFF.

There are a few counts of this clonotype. In nucleotides, the CDR3 is TGTGCCAGCAGTTACCCCTCGGACAGGGTGGCGCCCCAGCATTTT. This sequence encodes CASSYPSDRVAPQHF. J is TRBJ1-5 and V is TRBV6-5, with 8 bases matching TRBD1. Germline V gives CDR1 MNHEY, CDR2 SVGAGI. J gave up 9 bases and V 2 bases, and 9 bases lay outside the gene matches. CDR3 length equals 15 residues.

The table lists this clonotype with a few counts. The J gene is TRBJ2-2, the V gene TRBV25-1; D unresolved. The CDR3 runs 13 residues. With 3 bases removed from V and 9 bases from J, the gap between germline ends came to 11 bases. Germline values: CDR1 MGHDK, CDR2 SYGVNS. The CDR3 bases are TGTGCCAGCAGTGAGAAAGGCCTCCGGGAGCTGTTTTTT. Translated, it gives CASSEKGLRELFF.

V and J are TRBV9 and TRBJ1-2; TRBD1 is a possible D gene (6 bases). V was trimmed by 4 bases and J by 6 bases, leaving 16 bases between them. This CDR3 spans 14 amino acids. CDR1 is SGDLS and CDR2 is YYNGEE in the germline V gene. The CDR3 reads CASSPPPGAHGYTF. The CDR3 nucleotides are TGTGCCAGCAGCCCCCCGCCAGGGGCTCATGGCTACACCTTC.

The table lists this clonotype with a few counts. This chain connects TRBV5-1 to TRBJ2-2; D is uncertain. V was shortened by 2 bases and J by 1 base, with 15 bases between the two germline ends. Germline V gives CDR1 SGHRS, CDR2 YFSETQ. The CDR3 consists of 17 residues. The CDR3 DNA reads TGCGCCAGCAGCTTATCGTGGGGATACATGAACACCGGGGAGCTGTTTTTT. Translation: CASSLSWGYMNTGELFF.

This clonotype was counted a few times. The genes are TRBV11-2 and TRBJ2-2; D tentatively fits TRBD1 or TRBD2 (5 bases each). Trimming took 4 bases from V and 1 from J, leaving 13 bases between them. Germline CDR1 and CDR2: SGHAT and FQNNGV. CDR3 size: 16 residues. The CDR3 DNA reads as TGTGCCAGCAGCTCACCCTGGGGGTGGAACACCGGGGAGCTGTTTTTT. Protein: CASSSPWGWNTGELFF.

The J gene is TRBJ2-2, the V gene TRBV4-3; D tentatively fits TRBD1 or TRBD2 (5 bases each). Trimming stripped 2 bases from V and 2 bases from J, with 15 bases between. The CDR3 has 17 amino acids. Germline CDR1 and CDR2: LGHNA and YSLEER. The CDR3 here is CASSQLGAGLNTGELFF. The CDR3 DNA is TGCGCCAGCAGCCAACTTGGGGCGGGCCTTAACACCGGGGAGCTGTTTTTT.

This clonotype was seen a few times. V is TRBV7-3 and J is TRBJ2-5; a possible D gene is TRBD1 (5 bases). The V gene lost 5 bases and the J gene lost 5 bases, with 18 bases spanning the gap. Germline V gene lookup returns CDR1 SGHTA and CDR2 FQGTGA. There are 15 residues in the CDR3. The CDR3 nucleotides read TGTGCCAGCAGCGCCCTGGATAGGGGAATCGAGACCCAGTACTTC. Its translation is CASSALDRGIETQYF.

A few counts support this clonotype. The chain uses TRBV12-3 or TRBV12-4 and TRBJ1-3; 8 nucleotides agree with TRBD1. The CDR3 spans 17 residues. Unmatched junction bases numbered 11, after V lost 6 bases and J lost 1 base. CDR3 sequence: CASSPAATGASGNTIYF. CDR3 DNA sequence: TGTGCCAGCAGCCCGGCCGCGACAGGGGCGTCTGGAAACACCATATATTTT.

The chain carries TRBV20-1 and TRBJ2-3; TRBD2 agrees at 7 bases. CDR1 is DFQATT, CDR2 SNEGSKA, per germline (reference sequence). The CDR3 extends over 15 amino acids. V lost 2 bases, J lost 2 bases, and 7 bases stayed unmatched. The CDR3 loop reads CSARRTRPLTDTQYF. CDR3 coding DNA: TGCAGTGCTAGAAGGACTAGACCTCTCACAGATACGCAGTATTTT.

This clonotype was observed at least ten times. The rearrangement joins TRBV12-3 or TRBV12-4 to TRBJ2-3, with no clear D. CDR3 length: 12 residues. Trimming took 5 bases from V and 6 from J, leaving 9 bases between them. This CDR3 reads CASSRKADTQYF. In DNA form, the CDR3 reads TGTGCCAGCAGTCGTAAGGCCGATACGCAGTATTTT.

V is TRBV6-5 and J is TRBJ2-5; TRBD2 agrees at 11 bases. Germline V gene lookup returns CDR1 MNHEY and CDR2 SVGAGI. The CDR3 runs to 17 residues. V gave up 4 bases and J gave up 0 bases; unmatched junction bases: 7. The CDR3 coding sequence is TGTGCCAGCAGTTCACCTTTAGCGGGAGGGAACCAAGAGACCCAGTACTTC. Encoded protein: CASSSPLAGGNQETQYF.